These 17 T cell receptor beta chains share one sample of origin, sequenced in a study of tumor-infiltrating lymphocytes in oesophageal squamous cell carcinoma. Each CDR3 protein gets one entry after TCRdb re-called the PCR reads with MiXCR. The data show about 21,000 distinct CDR3 sequences, with about two fifths seen just once and 30% to 45% held by the top ten. Sequencing input: esophageal tumor tissue. The receptors here all came from a male donor with esophageal squamous cell carcinoma.

In this sample, this clonotype is medium-sized. The chain combines TRBV7-9 with TRBJ2-5; no clear D. V dropped 5 bases and J dropped 5 bases, with 15 bases sitting between them. This CDR3 has 14 amino acids. The V gene's germline CDR1 is SEHNR and CDR2 FQNEAQ (reference sequence). CDR3: CASSISSPGETQYF. CDR3 coding DNA: TGTGCCAGCAGCATAAGCAGTCCGGGTGAGACCCAGTACTTC.

This clonotype occurred a few times. It may be a read error: a sequence one base away is much more abundant. The V and J genes are TRBV24-1 and TRBJ2-7, with D possibly TRBD2 on 7 matching bases. Germline CDR1 is KGHDR and CDR2 is SFDVKD. The V end lost 7 bases, the J end lost 7 bases, and 16 bases lay between the germline ends. The CDR3 totals 13 residues. This CDR3 is CATRLGGDNEQYF. The CDR3, as DNA: TGTGCCACCAGATTGGGGGGGGACAATGAGCAGTACTTC.

This clonotype was observed many times. V is TRBV6-1 and J is TRBJ2-7; TRBD2 is a possible D gene (5 bases). Germline-derived CDR1 and CDR2 are MNHNS and SASEGT. Trimming took off 8 bases at V and 5 bases at J, with 19 bases between the two ends. The CDR3 is 14 amino acids. The CDR3 DNA reads as TGTGCCAGCTCACCCTCACTAGTCGGCCACGAGCAGTACTTC. This sequence encodes CASSPSLVGHEQYF.

The CDR3 protein is CASSPRQGGADTQYF. The CDR3 bases are TGTGCCAGCAGCCCCCGACAGGGGGGCGCAGATACGCAGTATTTT. The chain links TRBV11-3 to TRBJ2-3; TRBD1 matches at 9 bases. From germline, CDR1 is SGHNT and CDR2 YENEEA. The CDR3 consists of 15 residues. The J segment lost 4 bases and the V segment lost 5 bases, leaving 7 bases of the junction unmatched.

This clonotype was recorded many times. The chain joins TRBV19 to TRBJ1-4, with 7 bases fitting TRBD1. CDR3 size: 15 residues. The germline V gene encodes CDR1 LNHDA and CDR2 SQIVND (reference sequence). Unmatched junction bases numbered 11, after V lost 6 bases and J lost 7 bases. CDR3 DNA sequence: TGTGCCAGTAGGAACAGGGGCGGTGGGGGTGAAAAACTGTTTTTT. It codes for CASRNRGGGGEKLFF.

This clonotype was seen repeatedly, ten times or more. The V call is TRBV28, the J call TRBJ1-6; D uncertain. The CDR3 is made up of 17 amino acids. V dropped 5 bases and J dropped 0 bases, with 14 bases sitting between them. Germline lookup yields CDR1 MDHEN and CDR2 SYDVKM. CDR3 sequence (DNA): TGTGCCAGCAGTCCGCCAGACATGAGCTCCTATAATTCACCCCTCCACTTT. It specifies CASSPPDMSSYNSPLHF.

This sequence joins TRBV7-6 and TRBJ2-3; a weak D match, TRBD1 (6 bases). The tail of the sequence fits TRBJ1-1 better, so the J call may be wrong. The CDR3 totals 13 residues. Germline V gives CDR1 SGHVS, CDR2 FNYEAQ. The DNA for the CDR3 is TGTGCCAGCAGCTTAATCCAGGGGTTTGAAGCTTTCTTT. Protein sequence: CASSLIQGFEAFF.

This clonotype turned up a few times. No conserved phenylalanine or tryptophan is present at the end of the CDR3, so a read error is the likely explanation. The limits of the CDR3 on the DNA are not certain, so only TCRdb's listed CDR3 is given. The chain combines TRBV24-1 with TRBJ2-7; the DNA was not compared with TRBD1, the D call given in the table. With termini counted, the CDR3 has 16 amino acids. Germline V gene lookup returns CDR1 KGHDR and CDR2 SFDVKD. The CDR3 is CATSEGQGYYGYTFGS.

This clonotype was recorded many times. The chain recombines TRBV27 with TRBJ1-6; D ambiguous. Trimming stripped 2 bases from V and 7 bases from J, with 15 bases between. The CDR3 length is 16 residues. CDR1 MNHEY and CDR2 SMNVEV come from the germline V gene (reference sequence). In DNA, the CDR3 is TGTGCCAGCAGTTTAGTTGGGAGCTTGGAGAATTCACCCCTCCACTTT. Translating gives CASSLVGSLENSPLHF.

This clonotype has only a few counts. This chain uses TRBV9 with TRBJ2-7; 9 bases fit TRBD1. The assigned J gene may be wrong: the sequence end matches TRBJ1-2 better. There are 15 residues in the CDR3. The germline CDR1 and CDR2 sequences are SGDLS and YYNGEE. This CDR3 is CASSPQTGGFYGYTF. CDR3 nucleotide sequence: TGTGCCAGCAGCCCCCAGACAGGGGGATTCTATGGCTACACCTTC.

The chain combines TRBV7-6 with TRBJ2-5; 14 bases map to TRBD2. The J call may be mistaken, given a closer DNA end match to TRBJ2-1. Germline V lookup: CDR1 SGHVS, CDR2 FNYEAQ. The CDR3 covers 16 residues. The CDR3: CASRAGTSGSYNEQFF. For the CDR3, the DNA is TGTGCCAGCAGAGCTGGGACTAGCGGGAGTTACAATGAGCAGTTCTTC.

The rearrangement uses TRBV27 and TRBJ2-5; TRBD1 aligns across 7 bases. The CDR3 has 15 amino acids. Looked up from germline, CDR1 is MNHEY and CDR2 is SMNVEV (reference sequence). The junction had 5 bases not matched to a gene; V was cut back by 2 bases and J by 2 bases. The CDR3 DNA reads as TGTGCCAGCAGTTTAGGTGTGGGACAGCAAGAGACCCAGTACTTC. This sequence encodes CASSLGVGQQETQYF.

The chain joins TRBV9 to TRBJ2-1; perhaps TRBD2 as D (5 bases). V was trimmed by 4 bases and J by 3 bases, leaving 14 bases between them. The CDR3 extends over 15 amino acids. The V gene's germline CDR1 is SGDLS and CDR2 YYNGEE. The DNA of the CDR3 is TGTGCCAGCAGCTCCCTAGTCGGGAACTACAATGAGCAGTTCTTC. This encodes CASSSLVGNYNEQFF.

With regard to this clonotype: The CDR3 does not close with the conserved phenylalanine or tryptophan, likely indicating a read error. The limits of the CDR3 on the DNA are not certain, so only TCRdb's listed CDR3 is given. This chain connects TRBV6-6 to TRBJ2-3; the DNA was not used to check the table's D call, TRBD2. 16 amino acids form the CDR3, both terminal residues included. Germline CDR1 and CDR2: MNHNY and SVGAGI (reference sequence). CDR3 in amino acids: CASSYSAGSYEQYFGP.

The chain couples TRBV12-3 or TRBV12-4 to TRBJ1-3; D not certain. Trimming removed 2 bases from V and 0 bases from J, with 5 bases in between. The CDR3 spans 14 residues. The CDR3: CASSLSLSGNTIYF. CDR3 in DNA: TGTGCCAGCAGTTTAAGTCTCTCTGGAAACACCATATATTTT.

The chain combines TRBV19 with TRBJ2-1; D remains ambiguous. V gave up 1 base and J gave up 5 bases, with 6 bases separating them. Germline assignment: CDR1 LNHDA and CDR2 SQIVND (reference sequence). The CDR3 is 13 amino acids. CDR3 coding DNA: TGTGCCAGTAGTATAGCTAGAGACAATGAGCAGTTCTTC. Its protein is CASSIARDNEQFF.

This clonotype was counted many times. A much larger clone lies a single base off, so this may be a read error. This chain links TRBV11-2 with TRBJ2-7; 7 nucleotides line up with TRBD2. Per germline, CDR1 SGHAT and CDR2 FQNNGV. Trimming cost V 5 bases and J 7 bases; bases outside gene matches: 11. This CDR3 region has 14 residues. Here the CDR3 DNA reads TGTGCCAGCAGCGGCCGGGACTACTACAATGAGCAGTACTTC. This encodes CASSGRDYYNEQYF. Variable domain in full (rest from reference TRBV11-2 and TRBJ2-7): EAGVAQSPRYKIIEKRQSVAFWCNPISGHATLYWYQQILGQGPKLLIQFQNNGVVDDSQLPKDRFSAERLKGVDSTLKIQPAKLEDSAVYLCASSGRDYYNEQYFGPGTRLTVT.